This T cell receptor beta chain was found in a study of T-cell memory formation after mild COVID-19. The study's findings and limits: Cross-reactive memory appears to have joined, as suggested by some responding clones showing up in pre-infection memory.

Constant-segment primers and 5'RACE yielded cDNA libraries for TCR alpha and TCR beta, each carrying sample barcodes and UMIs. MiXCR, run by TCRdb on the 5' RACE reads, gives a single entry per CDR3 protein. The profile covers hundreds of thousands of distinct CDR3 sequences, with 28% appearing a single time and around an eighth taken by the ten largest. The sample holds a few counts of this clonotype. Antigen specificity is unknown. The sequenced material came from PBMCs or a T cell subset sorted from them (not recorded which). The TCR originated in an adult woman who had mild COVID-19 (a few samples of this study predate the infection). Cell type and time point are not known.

The CDR3 region has the DNA TGTGCCAGCAGTCACAACCGGGGACGGTCCCCCGAGCAGTACTTC. Translating gives CASSHNRGRSPEQYF. The chain couples TRBV6-6 to TRBJ2-7; D might be TRBD1 or TRBD2, each matching 5 bases. The CDR3 consists of 15 residues. V was cut by 5 bases and J by 6 bases, with 20 bases left in between. Germline CDR1 and CDR2: MNHNY and SVGAGI (reference sequence).